The 7 T cell receptor beta chains in this list originate from one sample, sequenced in a study of blood T cells in healthy people across ages. A J-beta primer mix and a sample-barcoded 5' primer were used in a second PCR of roughly 6 to 12 cycles. TCRdb called the 5' RACE reads again in MiXCR, with one record for every CDR3 protein. The data show more than 600,000 distinct CDR3 sequences, with approximately 25% seen just once and 9.4% held by the top ten. This sample was shared with a second study, whose subject was T cells of mothers and their children.

Sequencing input: blood. These receptors came from a boy under 18 in good health.

In this sample, this clonotype turned up a few times. V and J are TRBV27 and TRBJ2-5; 8 nucleotides line up with TRBD1. The better agreement between TRBJ2-7 and the DNA end casts doubt on the J call. This CDR3 region has 15 residues. Germline CDR1 is MNHEY and CDR2 is SMNVEV (reference sequence). CDR3 loop: CASSLGTGETYEQYF. In nucleotides, the CDR3 is TGTGCCAGCAGTTTAGGGACAGGTGAGACCTACGAGCAGTACTTC.

The rearrangement uses TRBV7-9 and TRBJ1-2; D unclear. Germline CDR1 and CDR2: SEHNR and FQNEAQ (reference sequence). The CDR3 loop spans 14 amino acids. V was pared by 8 bases and J by 4 bases, with 17 bases between. The CDR3 loop reads CASSWAGDPYGYTF. The CDR3 DNA is TGTGCCAGCTCTTGGGCAGGAGACCCCTATGGCTACACCTTC.

The sample holds a few counts of this clonotype. This chain links TRBV5-1 with TRBJ2-6; D not certain. Trimming cost V 7 bases and J 1 base, with 9 bases left between them. The CDR3 is 14 residues long. Germline loops: CDR1 SGHRS, CDR2 YFSETQ. Here the CDR3 DNA reads TGCGCCAGCTCACAACAGTCTGGGGCCAACGTCCTGACTTTC. Translation: CASSQQSGANVLTF.

This clonotype was detected only a few times. The chain is built from TRBV10-3 and TRBJ2-7; the match to TRBD1 covers 9 bases. CDR3 length: 14 amino acids. Looked up from germline, CDR1 is ENHRY and CDR2 is SYGVKD. The V segment lost 6 bases and the J segment 2 bases; nucleotides outside the gene matches: 5. The CDR3 spells CAIRSDRGTYEQYF. The CDR3 DNA follows: TGTGCCATCAGGTCGGACAGGGGAACCTACGAGCAGTACTTC.

This clonotype has more than one count but fewer than ten. The chain employs TRBV20-1 and TRBJ2-5; no clear D gene. CDR3 length: 11 amino acids. CDR1 and CDR2 from the germline V gene are DFQATT and SNEGSKA (reference sequence). Trimming shortened V by 5 bases and J by 0 bases, and 4 bases separated the two germline ends. CDR3 loop: CSAYNQETQYF. The CDR3, as DNA: TGCAGTGCTTATAACCAAGAGACCCAGTACTTC.

This chain links TRBV4-3 with TRBJ2-5; possibly TRBD1 or TRBD2 for D (5 bases each). The CDR3 covers 15 residues. The germline CDR1 and CDR2 sequences are LGHNA and YSLEER. The V and J ends lost 1 base and 5 bases respectively, with 14 bases between them. In DNA, the CDR3 is TGCGCCAGCAGCCAAGTGGTGGGGGTCCAGGAGACCCAGTACTTC. Protein product: CASSQVVGVQETQYF.

This chain connects TRBV29-1 to TRBJ1-4; D not resolved. The CDR3 covers 11 residues. Germline CDR1 is SQVTM and CDR2 is ANQGSEA. The V end lost 3 bases, the J end lost 7 bases, and 6 bases lay between the germline ends. Here the CDR3 reads CSVEWREKLFF. The CDR3 nucleotides read TGCAGCGTTGAGTGGCGTGAAAAACTGTTTTTT.